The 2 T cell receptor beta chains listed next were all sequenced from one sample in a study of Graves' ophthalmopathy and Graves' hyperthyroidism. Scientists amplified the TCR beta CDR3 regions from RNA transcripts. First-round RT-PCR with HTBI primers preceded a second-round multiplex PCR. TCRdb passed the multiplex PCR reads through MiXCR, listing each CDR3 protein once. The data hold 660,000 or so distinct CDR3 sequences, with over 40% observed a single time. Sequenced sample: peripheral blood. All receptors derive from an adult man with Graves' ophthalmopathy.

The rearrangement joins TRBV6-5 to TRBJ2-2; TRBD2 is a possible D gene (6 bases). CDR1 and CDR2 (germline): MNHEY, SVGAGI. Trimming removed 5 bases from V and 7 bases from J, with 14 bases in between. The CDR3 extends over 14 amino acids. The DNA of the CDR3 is TGTGCCAGCAGTGCGACTAGTTATGTCGGGGAGCTGTTTTTT. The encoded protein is CASSATSYVGELFF.

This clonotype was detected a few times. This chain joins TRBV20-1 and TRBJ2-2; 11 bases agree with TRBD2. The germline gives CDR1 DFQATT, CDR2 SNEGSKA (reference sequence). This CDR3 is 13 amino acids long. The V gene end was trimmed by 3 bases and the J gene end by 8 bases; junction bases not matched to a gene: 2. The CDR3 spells CSARTSGKGELFF. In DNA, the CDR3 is TGCAGTGCTAGGACTAGCGGGAAGGGGGAGCTGTTTTTT.